This T cell receptor (beta chain) was retrieved from a study of blood T cell repertoires in COVID-19. This clone was seen more than once but under ten times. Some clones are missing from TCRdb's copy, which holds only in-frame ones; the method was immunoSEQ multiplex PCR. Of over 200,000 clones listed, over 75% are singletons. The sequence was collected from a human donor in a cohort sampled during active COVID-19. The sequencing sample was made of peripheral blood.

In DNA, the CDR3 is TGTGCCAGCAGTTACTCGAAGGCGGCTAGGGAAAAACTGTTTTTT. Translating gives CASSYSKAAREKLFF. The V gene is TRBV6-5, the J gene TRBJ1-4; no firm D call. Per germline, CDR1 MNHEY and CDR2 SVGAGI. V was trimmed by 0 bases and J by 8 bases, leaving 13 bases between them. There are 15 residues in the CDR3.